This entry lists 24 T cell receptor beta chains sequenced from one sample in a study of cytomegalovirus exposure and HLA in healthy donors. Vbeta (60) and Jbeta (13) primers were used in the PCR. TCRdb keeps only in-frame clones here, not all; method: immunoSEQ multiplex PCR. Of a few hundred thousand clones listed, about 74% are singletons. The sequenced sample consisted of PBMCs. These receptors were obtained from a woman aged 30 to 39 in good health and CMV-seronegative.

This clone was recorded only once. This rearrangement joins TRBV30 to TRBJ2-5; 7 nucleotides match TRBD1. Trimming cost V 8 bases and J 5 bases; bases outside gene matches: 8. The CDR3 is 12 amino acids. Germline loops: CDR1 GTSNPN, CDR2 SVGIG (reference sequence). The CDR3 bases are TGTGCCCACAGGGGAGAGTCGGAGACCCAGTACTTC. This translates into CAHRGESETQYF.

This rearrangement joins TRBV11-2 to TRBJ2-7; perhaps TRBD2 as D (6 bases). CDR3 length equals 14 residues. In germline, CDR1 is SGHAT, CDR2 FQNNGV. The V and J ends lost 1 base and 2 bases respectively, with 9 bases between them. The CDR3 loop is CASSLGDSTYEQYF. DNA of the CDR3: TGTGCCAGCAGCTTAGGGGACTCAACCTACGAGCAGTACTTC.

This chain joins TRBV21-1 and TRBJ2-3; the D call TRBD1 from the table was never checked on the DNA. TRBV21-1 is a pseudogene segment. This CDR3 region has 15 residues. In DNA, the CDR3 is TGTGCCAGCAGCAAGGGCAGGGGGTTTATAAATACGCAGTATTTT. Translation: CASSKGRGFINTQYF.

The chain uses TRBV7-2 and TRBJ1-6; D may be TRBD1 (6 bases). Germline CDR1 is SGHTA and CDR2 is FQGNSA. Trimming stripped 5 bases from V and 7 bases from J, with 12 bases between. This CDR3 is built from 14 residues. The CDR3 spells CASSRDGQNSPLHF. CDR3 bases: TGTGCCAGCAGCCGCGACGGACAGAATTCACCCCTCCACTTT.

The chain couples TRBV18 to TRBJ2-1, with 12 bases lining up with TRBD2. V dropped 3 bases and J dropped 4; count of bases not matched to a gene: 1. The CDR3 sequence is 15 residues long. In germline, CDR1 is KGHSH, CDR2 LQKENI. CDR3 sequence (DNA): TGTGCCAGCTCACCTACTAGCGGGGGGTACAATGAGCAGTTCTTC. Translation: CASSPTSGGYNEQFF. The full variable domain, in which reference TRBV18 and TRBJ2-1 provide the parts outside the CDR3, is NAGVMQNPRHLVRRRGQEARLRCSPMKGHSHVYWYRQLPEEGLKFMVYLQKENIIDESGMPKERFSAEFPKEGPSILRIQQVVRGDSAAYFCASSPTSGGYNEQFFGPGTRLTVL.

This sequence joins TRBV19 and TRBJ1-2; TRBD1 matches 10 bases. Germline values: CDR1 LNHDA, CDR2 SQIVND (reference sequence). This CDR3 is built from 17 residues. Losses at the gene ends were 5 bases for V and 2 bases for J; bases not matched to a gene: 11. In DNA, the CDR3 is TGTGCCAGTAGTGTCCGGGACAGGGGCCTAAGAAACTATGGCTACACCTTC. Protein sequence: CASSVRDRGLRNYGYTF.

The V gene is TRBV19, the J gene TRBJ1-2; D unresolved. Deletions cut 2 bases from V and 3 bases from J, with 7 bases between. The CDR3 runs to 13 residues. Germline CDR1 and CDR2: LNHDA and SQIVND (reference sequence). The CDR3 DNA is TGTGCCAGTAGTATAAGCTTGGACTATGGCTACACCTTC. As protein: CASSISLDYGYTF.

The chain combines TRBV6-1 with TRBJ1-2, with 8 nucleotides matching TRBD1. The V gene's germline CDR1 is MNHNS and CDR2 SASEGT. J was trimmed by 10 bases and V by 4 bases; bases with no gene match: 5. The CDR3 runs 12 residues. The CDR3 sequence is CASSGGTGNYTF. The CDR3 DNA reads TGTGCCAGCAGTGGGGGGACAGGAAACTACACCTTC.

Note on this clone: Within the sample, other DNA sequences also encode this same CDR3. CDR3 amino acids: CASSLGGRGHTEAFF. The DNA of the CDR3 is TGTGCCAGCAGCTTAGGGGGGCGCGGGCACACTGAAGCTTTCTTT. V usage is TRBV7-9 and J usage is TRBJ1-1, with a tentative D call TRBD1 (6 bases). This CDR3 has 15 amino acids. Germline CDR1 reads SEHNR; CDR2 reads FQNEAQ (reference sequence). V lost 1 base, J lost 3 bases, and 12 bases lay in between. The full variable domain, rest sourced from reference TRBV7-9 and TRBJ1-1, is DTGVSQNPRHKITKRGQNVTFRCDPISEHNRLYWYRQTLGQGPEFLTYFQNEAQLEKSRLLSDRFSAERPKGSFSTLEIQRTEQGDSAMYLCASSLGGRGHTEAFFGQGTRLTVV.

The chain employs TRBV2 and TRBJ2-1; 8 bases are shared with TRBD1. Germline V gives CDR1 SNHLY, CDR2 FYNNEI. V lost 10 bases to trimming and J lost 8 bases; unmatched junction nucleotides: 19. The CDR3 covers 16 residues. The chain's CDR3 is CATLARDRPRWDEQFF. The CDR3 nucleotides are TGTGCCACGCTTGCCCGGGACAGGCCTCGCTGGGATGAGCAGTTCTTC.

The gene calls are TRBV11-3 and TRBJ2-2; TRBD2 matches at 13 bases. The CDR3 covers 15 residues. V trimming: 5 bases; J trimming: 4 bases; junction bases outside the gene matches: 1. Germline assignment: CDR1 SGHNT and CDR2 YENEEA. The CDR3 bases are TGTGCCAGCAGCAGGACTAGCGGGGGCACCGGGGAGCTGTTTTTT. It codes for CASSRTSGGTGELFF.

The chain's CDR3 is CASSLELGRGEQFF. The CDR3 DNA is TGCGCCAGCAGCTTGGAGCTGGGTCGGGGTGAGCAGTTCTTC. The rearrangement uses TRBV5-1 and TRBJ2-1; a weak D match, TRBD2 (5 bases). Germline assignment: CDR1 SGHRS and CDR2 YFSETQ. Between the trimmed V and J ends, which lost 0 bases and 9 bases, there was a span of 13 bases. This CDR3 has 14 amino acids.

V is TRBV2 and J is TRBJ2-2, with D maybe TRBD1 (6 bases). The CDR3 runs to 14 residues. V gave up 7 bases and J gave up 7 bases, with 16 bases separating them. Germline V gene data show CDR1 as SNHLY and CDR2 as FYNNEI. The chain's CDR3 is CASTAQGRVGELFF. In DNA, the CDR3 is TGTGCCAGCACGGCACAGGGAAGGGTCGGGGAGCTGTTTTTT.

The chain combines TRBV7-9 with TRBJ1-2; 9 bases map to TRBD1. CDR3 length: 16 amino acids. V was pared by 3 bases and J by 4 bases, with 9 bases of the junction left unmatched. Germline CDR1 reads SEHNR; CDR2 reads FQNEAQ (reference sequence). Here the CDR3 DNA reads TGTGCCAGCAGCTTTAGTGGGACAGGGCTTATCTATGGCTACACCTTC. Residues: CASSFSGTGLIYGYTF.

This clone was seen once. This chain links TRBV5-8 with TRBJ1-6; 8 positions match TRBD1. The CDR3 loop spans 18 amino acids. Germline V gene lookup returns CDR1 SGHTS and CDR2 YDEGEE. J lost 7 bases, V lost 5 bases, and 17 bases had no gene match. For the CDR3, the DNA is TGTGCCAGCAGTGCATCAGGGGGCGAAGTAAAGCCAAATTCACCCCTCCACTTT. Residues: CASSASGGEVKPNSPLHF.

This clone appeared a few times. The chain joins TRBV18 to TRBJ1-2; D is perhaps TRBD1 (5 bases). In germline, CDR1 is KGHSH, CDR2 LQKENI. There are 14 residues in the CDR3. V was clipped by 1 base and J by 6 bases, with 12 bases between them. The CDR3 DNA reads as TGTGCCAGCTCACCACAATCACAGGCCGATGGCTACACCTTC. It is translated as CASSPQSQADGYTF.

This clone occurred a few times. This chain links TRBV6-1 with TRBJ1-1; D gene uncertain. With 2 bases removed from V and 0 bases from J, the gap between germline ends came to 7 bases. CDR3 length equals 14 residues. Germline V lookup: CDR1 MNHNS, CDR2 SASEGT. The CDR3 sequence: CASSEQVLNTEAFF. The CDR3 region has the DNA TGTGCCAGCAGTGAACAGGTCCTGAACACTGAAGCTTTCTTT.

The CDR3 spells CASSHIAGGPLNTDTQYF. The CDR3 bases are TGTGCCAGCAGCCATATAGCGGGAGGGCCTTTGAACACAGATACGCAGTATTTT. The chain joins TRBV9 to TRBJ2-3; 11 bases match TRBD2. Germline values: CDR1 SGDLS, CDR2 YYNGEE. V shed 4 bases, J shed 2 bases, and the junction held 12 bases outside the gene matches. CDR3 length: 18 amino acids. Supplemented by reference TRBV9 and TRBJ2-3, the full variable domain reads DSGVTQTPKHLITATGQRVTLRCSPRSGDLSVYWYQQSLDQGLQFLIQYYNGEERAKGNILERFSAQQFPDLHSELNLSSLELGDSALYFCASSHIAGGPLNTDTQYFGPGTRLTVL.

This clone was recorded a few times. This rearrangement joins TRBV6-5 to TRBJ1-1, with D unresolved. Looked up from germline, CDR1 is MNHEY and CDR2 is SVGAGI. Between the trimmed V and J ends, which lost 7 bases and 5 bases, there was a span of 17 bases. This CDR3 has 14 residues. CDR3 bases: TGTGCCAGCACTCCGTCCCAGATTTTAACTGAAGCTTTCTTT. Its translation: CASTPSQILTEAFF.

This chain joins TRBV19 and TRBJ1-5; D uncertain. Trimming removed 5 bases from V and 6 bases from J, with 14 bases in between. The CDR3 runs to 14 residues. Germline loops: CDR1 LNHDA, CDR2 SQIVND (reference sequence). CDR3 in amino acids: CASSLRLEGQPQHF. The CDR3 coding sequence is TGTGCCAGTAGTCTGAGACTGGAGGGTCAGCCCCAGCATTTT.

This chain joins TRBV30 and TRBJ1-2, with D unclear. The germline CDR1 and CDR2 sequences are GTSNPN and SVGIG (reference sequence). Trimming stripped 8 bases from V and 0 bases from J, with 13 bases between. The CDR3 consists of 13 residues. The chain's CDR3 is CARTGETNYGYTF. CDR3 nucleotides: TGTGCCCGGACCGGAGAAACTAACTATGGCTACACCTTC.

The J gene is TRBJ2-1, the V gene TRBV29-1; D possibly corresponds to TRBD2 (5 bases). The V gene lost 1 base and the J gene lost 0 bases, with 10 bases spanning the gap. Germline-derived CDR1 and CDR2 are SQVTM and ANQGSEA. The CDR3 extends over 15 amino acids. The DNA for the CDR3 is TGCAGCGTTGAAGGACTATCGAGCTCCTACAATGAGCAGTTCTTC. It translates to CSVEGLSSSYNEQFF.

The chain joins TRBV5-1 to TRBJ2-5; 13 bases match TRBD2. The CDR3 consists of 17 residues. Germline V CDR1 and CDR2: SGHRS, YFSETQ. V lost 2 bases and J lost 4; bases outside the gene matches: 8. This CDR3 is CASSLGLAGDRGETQYF. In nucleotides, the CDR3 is TGCGCCAGCAGCTTAGGACTAGCGGGAGATCGGGGAGAGACCCAGTACTTC.

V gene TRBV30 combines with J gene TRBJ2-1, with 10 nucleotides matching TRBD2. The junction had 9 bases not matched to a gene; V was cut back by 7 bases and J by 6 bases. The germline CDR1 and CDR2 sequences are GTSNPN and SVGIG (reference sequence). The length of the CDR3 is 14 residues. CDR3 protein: CASTQAGGSNEQFF. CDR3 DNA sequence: TGTGCCTCAACCCAAGCGGGAGGGTCCAATGAGCAGTTCTTC.